The following is a T cell receptor beta chain sequence with its context. Its antigen is not known. Measured with immunoSEQ multiplex PCR; TCRdb has only the in-frame clones, and not every one. The sample contains approximately 40,000 clones, over 80% of which appear only once. These data are taken from a study of OX40 agonist ivuxolimab in advanced cancers. About the research overall: Ivuxolimab was delivered to patients intravenously every 2 weeks at doses spanning 0.01 to 10 mg/kg.

This CDR3 contains 16 residues. Germline lookup yields CDR1 LNHDA and CDR2 SQIVND (reference sequence). After removal of 6 bases from V and 4 bases from J, the junction contained 14 bases not matched to a gene. Regarding the study as a whole: Mean expanded clone counts were higher in CD8+ than CD4+ T cells.

This chain joins TRBV19 and TRBJ2-7; 8 nucleotides agree with TRBD1. The receptor's source is an adult with an advanced solid tumor such as melanoma, head and neck, liver or kidney cancer. The sequencing used CD4+ or CD8+ T cells sorted from blood, collected in a trial of the OX40 agonist ivuxolimab. CDR3 nucleotide sequence: TGTGCCAGTAGCCTCCACAGGGGGAGTAACTTTTACGAGCAGTACTTC. Translation gives CASSLHRGSNFYEQYF.